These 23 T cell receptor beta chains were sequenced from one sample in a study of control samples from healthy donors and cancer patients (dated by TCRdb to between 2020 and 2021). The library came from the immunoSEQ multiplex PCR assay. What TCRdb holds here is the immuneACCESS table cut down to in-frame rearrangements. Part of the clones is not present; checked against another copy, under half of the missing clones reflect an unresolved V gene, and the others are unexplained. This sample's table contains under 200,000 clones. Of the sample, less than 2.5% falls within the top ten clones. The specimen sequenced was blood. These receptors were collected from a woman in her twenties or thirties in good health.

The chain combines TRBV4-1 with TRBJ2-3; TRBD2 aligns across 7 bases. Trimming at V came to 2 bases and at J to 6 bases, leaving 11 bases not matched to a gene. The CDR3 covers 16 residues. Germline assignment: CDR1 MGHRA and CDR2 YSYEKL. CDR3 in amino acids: CASSQKLWEGSDTQYF. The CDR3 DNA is TGCGCCAGCAGCCAAAAATTGTGGGAGGGGTCTGATACGCAGTATTTT.

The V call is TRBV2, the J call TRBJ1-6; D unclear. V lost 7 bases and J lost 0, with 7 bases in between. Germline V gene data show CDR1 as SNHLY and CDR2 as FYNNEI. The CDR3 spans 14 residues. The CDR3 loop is CASTRRSYNSPLHF. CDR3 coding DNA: TGTGCCAGCACGCGTCGCTCCTATAATTCACCCCTCCACTTT.

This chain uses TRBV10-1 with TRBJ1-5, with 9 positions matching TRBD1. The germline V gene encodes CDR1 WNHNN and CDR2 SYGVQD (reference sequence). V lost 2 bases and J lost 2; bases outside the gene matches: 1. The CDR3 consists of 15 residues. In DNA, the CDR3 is TGCGCCAGCAGTGAGGGACAGGGGCGCAATCAGCCCCAGCATTTT. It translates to CASSEGQGRNQPQHF.

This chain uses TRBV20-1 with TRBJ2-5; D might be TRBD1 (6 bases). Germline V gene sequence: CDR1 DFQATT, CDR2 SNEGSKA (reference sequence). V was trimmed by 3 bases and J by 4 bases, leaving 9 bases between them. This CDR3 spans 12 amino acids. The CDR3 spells CSASSRGETQYF. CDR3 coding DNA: TGCAGTGCTAGTAGCAGGGGAGAGACCCAGTACTTC.

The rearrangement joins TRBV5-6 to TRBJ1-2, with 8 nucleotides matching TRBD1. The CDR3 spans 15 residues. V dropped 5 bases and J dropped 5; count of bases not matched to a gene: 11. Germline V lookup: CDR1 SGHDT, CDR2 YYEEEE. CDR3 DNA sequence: TGTGCCAGCAGTTTGACAGGGGTTTTTAATTATGGCTACACCTTC. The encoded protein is CASSLTGVFNYGYTF.

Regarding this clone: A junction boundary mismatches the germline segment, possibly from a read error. The CDR3 nucleotides are TGTGCCAGCAGTTTGGCCGGGGTCGGACCAACTAATGAAAAACTGTTTTTT. Amino acids: CASSLAGVGPTNEKLFF. The chain recombines TRBV5-8 with TRBJ1-4; D is unresolved. This CDR3 has 17 residues. The germline V gene has CDR1 SGHTS and CDR2 YDEGEE.

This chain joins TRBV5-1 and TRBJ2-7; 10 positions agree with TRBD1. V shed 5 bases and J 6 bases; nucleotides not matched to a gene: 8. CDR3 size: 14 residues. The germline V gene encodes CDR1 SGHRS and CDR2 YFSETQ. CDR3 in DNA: TGCGCCAGCAGGGGTATAGACAGGGGGCCCGAGCAGTACTTC. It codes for CASRGIDRGPEQYF.

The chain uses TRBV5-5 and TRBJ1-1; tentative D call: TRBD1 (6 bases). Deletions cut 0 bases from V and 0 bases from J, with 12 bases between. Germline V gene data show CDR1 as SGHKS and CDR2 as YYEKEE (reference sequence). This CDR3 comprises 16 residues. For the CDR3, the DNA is TGTGCCAGCAGCTTGGCACCGACAGGCTTGAACACTGAAGCTTTCTTT. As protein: CASSLAPTGLNTEAFF.

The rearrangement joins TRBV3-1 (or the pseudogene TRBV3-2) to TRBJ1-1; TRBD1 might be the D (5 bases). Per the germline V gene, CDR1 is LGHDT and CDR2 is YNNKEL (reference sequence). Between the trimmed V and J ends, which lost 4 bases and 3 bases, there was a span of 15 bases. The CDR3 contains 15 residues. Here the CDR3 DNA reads TGTGCCAGCAGCCCCCTGACCCAGGGAGACACTGAAGCTTTCTTT. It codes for CASSPLTQGDTEAFF.

The CDR3 here is CASISSGGIYEQYF. CDR3 nucleotide sequence: TGTGCCAGCATCAGTAGCGGGGGAATCTACGAGCAGTACTTC. This chain joins TRBV7-9 and TRBJ2-7; 9 nucleotides line up with TRBD2. Germline V gene lookup returns CDR1 SEHNR and CDR2 FQNEAQ (reference sequence). The V segment lost 7 bases and the J segment 3 bases; nucleotides outside the gene matches: 7. The CDR3 has 14 amino acids.

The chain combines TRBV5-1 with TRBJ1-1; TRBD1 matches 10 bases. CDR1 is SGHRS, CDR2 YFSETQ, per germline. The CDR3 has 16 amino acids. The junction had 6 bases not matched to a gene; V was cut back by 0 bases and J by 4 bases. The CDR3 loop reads CASSLAGTGVGTEAFF. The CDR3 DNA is TGCGCCAGCAGCTTGGCCGGGACAGGGGTGGGCACTGAAGCTTTCTTT.

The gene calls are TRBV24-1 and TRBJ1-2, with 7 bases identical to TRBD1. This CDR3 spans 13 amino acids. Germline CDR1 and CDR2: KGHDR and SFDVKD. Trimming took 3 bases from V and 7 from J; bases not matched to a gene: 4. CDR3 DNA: TGTGCCACCAGTGATACCGACAGGGTTGGCTACACCTTC. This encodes CATSDTDRVGYTF.

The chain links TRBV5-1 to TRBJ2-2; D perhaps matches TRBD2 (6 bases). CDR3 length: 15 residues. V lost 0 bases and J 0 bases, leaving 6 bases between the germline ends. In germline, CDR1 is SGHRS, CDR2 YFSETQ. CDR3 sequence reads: CASSLAGANTGELFF. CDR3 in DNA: TGCGCCAGCAGCTTGGCGGGGGCGAACACCGGGGAGCTGTTTTTT.

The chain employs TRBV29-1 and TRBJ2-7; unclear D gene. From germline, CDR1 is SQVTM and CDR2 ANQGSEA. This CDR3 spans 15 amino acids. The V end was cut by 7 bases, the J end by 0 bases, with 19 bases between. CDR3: CSANRGTKSSYEQYF. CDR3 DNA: TGCAGCGCTAACCGAGGCACTAAAAGCTCCTACGAGCAGTACTTC.

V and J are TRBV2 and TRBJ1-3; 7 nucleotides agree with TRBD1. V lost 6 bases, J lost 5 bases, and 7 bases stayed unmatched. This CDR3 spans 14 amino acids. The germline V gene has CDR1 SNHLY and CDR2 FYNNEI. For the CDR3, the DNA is TGTGCCAGCAGCGCATCACAGGGGAGAAACACCATATATTTT. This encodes CASSASQGRNTIYF.

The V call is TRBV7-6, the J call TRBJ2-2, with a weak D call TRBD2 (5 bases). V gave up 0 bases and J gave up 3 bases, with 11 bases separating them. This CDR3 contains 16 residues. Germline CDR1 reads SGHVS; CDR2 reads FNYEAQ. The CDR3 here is CASSLAPGVDTGELFF. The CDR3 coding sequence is TGTGCCAGCAGCTTAGCTCCCGGGGTAGACACCGGGGAGCTGTTTTTT.

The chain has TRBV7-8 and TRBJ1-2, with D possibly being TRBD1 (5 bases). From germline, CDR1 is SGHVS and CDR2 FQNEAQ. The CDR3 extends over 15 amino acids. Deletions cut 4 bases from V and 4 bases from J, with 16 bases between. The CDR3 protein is CASSSGGAAIYGYTF. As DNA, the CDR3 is TGTGCCAGCAGCTCGGGGGGTGCAGCGATCTATGGCTACACCTTC.

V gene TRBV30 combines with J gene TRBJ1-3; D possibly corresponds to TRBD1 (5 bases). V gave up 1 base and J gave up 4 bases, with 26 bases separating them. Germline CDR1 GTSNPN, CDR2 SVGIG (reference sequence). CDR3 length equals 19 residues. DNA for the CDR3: TGTGCCTGGAGTGGTTCTTGGGGCCGCGTGGGTAGGCAGGGAAACACCATATATTTT. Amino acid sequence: CAWSGSWGRVGRQGNTIYF.

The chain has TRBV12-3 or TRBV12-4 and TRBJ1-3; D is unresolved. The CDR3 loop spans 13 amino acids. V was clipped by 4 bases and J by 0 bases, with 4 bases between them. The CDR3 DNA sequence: TGTGCCAGCAGTTCAAGCTCTGGAAACACCATATATTTT. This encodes CASSSSSGNTIYF.

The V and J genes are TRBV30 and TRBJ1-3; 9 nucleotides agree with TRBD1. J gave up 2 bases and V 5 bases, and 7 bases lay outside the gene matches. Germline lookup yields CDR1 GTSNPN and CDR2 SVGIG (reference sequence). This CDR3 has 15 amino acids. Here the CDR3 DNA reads TGTGCCTGGGTGTTAAACAGGGGGCCTGGAAACACCATATATTTT. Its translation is CAWVLNRGPGNTIYF. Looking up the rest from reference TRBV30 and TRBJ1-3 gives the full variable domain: SQTIHQWPATLVQPVGSPLSLECTVEGTSNPNLYWYRQAAGRGLQLLFYSVGIGQISSEVPQNLSASRPQDRQFILSSKKLLLSDSGFYLCAWVLNRGPGNTIYFGEGSWLTVV.

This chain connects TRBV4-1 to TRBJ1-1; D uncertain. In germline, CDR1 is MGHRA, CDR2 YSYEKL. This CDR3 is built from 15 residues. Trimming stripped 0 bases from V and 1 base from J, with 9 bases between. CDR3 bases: TGCGCCAGCAGCCAAGATCCCACGGGGAACACTGAAGCTTTCTTT. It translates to CASSQDPTGNTEAFF.

CDR3 in DNA: TGTGCCAGCAGCCGCGGGGAAGGGGAGGTAGAGACCCAGTACTTC. Protein sequence: CASSRGEGEVETQYF. V gene TRBV9 combines with J gene TRBJ2-5, with TRBD2 as a possible D gene (6 bases). Trimming took 4 bases from V and 4 from J, leaving 17 bases between them. There are 15 residues in the CDR3. Germline V gives CDR1 SGDLS, CDR2 YYNGEE.

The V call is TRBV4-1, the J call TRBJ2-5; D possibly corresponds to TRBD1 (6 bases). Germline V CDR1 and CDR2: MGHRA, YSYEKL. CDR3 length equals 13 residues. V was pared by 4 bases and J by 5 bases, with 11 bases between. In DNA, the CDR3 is TGCGCCAGCAGCCGCACTAGGGGGGAGACCCAGTACTTC. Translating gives CASSRTRGETQYF.